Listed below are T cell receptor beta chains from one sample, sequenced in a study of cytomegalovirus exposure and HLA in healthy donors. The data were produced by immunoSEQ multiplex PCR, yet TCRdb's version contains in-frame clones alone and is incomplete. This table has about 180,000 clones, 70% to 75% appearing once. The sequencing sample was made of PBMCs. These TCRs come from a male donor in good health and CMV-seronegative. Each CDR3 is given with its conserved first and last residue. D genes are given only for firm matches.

DNA: TGTGCCAGTAGTATTACCGGGAAGTTATACGAGCAGTACTTC
CDR3: CASSITGKLYEQYF
D: NA
V: TRBV19
J: TRBJ2-7

DNA: TGTGCCTGGAGTGTAGTCAGGGCTGAAGCTTTCTTT
CDR3: CAWSVVRAEAFF
D: NA
V: TRBV30
J: TRBJ1-1

DNA: TGCGCCAGCAGCTTAAGAGGAGAAAACACTGAAGCTTTCTTT
CDR3: CASSLRGENTEAFF
D: NA
V: TRBV5-1
J: TRBJ1-1

DNA: TGTGCCAGCAGTTTAAAGGGACAGTTTTACGAGCAGTACTTC
CDR3: CASSLKGQFYEQYF
D: TRBD1
V: TRBV27
J: TRBJ2-7

DNA: TGTGAGCCGGGACTAGCGGGAGGGCCGAGCACAGATACGCAGTATTTT
CDR3: CEPGLAGGPSTDTQYF
D: TRBD2
V: TRBV6-4
J: TRBJ2-3

DNA: TGTGCCAGCAGTTTACAGGGGGCAGGGGAAAAACTGTTTTTT
CDR3: CASSLQGAGEKLFF
D: TRBD1
V: TRBV28
J: TRBJ1-4

DNA: TGTGCCAGCAGGGCCGGGACAGGACCCAATGAGCAGTTCTTC
CDR3: CASRAGTGPNEQFF
D: TRBD1
V: TRBV6-5
J: TRBJ2-1

DNA: TGTGCCAGCAGTCAGGACAGTAATCAGCCCCAGCATTTT
CDR3: CASSQDSNQPQHF
D: NA
V: TRBV6-5
J: TRBJ1-5

DNA: TGTGCCTGGAGCCCCAGCTCCTACAATGAGCAGTTCTTC
CDR3: CAWSPSSYNEQFF
D: NA
V: TRBV30
J: TRBJ2-1

DNA: TGTGCCAGCATGATTTCGGGACTAGCGGGAGATGAGCAGTTCTTC
CDR3: CASMISGLAGDEQFF
D: TRBD2
V: TRBV28
J: TRBJ2-1